This TCR beta chain was retrieved from a study of blood T cell repertoires in COVID-19. This clone was observed a handful of times. Original analysis: Counts of nucleated cells, estimated from reference gene primer amplification, were obtained. Sequenced by immunoSEQ multiplex PCR; TCRdb stores in-frame clones only, minus some. Clonal size and the V and J genes are those of that table, whereas D and trimming came from the DNA. The sample includes some 140,000 clones, about 89% seen only once; the top ten take around 18%. V trimming: 1 base; J trimming: 9 bases; junction bases outside the gene matches: 8. The germline V gene encodes CDR1 LGHDT and CDR2 YNNKEL (reference sequence). The CDR3 has 15 residues.

The rearrangement uses TRBV3-1 (or the pseudogene TRBV3-2) and TRBJ2-1, with 8 bases aligning to TRBD1. Sequencing used peripheral blood. This TCR was recovered from a man aged 50-60 years with active or convalescent COVID-19. The CDR3, as DNA: TGTGCCAGCAGCCAAGGACAGGGGCAACTCAGTGAGCAGTTCTTC. It encodes CASSQGQGQLSEQFF.